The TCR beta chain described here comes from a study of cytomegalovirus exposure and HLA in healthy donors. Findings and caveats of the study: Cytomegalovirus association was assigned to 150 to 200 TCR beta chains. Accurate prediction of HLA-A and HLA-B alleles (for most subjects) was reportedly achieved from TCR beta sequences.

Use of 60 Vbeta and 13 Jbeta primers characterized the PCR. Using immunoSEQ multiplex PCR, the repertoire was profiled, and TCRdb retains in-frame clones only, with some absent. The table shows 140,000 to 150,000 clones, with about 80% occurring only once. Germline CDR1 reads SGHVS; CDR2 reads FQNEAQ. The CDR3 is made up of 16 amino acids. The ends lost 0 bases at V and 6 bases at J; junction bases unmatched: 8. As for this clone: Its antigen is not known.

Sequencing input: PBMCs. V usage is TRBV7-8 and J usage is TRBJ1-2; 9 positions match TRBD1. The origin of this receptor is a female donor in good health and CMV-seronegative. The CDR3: CASSLALGQGRNGYTF. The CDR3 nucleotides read TGTGCCAGCAGCTTAGCGCTTGGACAGGGGCGGAATGGCTACACCTTC.